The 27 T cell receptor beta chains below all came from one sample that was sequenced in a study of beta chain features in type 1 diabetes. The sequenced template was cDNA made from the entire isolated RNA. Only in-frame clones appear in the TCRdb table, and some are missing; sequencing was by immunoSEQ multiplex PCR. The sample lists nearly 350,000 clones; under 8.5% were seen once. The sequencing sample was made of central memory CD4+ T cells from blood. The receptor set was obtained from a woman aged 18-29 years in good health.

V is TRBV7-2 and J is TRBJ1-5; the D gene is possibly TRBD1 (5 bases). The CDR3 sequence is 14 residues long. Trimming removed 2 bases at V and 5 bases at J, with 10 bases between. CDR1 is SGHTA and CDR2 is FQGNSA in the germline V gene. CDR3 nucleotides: TGTGCCAGCAGCTTAATGGCGGGGGATCAGCCCCAGCATTTT. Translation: CASSLMAGDQPQHF.

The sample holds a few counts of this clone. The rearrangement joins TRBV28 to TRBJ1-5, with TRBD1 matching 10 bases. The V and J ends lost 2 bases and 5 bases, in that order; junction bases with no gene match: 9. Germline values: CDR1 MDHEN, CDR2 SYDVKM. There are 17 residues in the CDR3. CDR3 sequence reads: CASSLQTGGVGYQPQHF. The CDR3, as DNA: TGTGCCAGCAGTTTACAGACAGGGGGCGTCGGGTATCAGCCCCAGCATTTT.

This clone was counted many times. DNA for the CDR3: TGTGCCATCAGTGCGGGAGAACAAGAGACCCAGTACTTC. Residues: CAISAGEQETQYF. V and J are TRBV10-3 and TRBJ2-5; a weak D match, TRBD2 (6 bases). This CDR3 spans 13 amino acids. V shed 4 bases and J shed 2 bases, with 8 bases lying between them. Germline V gene data show CDR1 as ENHRY and CDR2 as SYGVKD.

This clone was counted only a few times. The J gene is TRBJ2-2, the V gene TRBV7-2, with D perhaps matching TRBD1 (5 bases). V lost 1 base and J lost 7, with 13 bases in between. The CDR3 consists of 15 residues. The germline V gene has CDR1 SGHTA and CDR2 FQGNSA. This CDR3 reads CASSLVWGSSGELFF. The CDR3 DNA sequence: TGTGCCAGCAGCTTAGTTTGGGGCTCCAGCGGGGAGCTGTTTTTT.

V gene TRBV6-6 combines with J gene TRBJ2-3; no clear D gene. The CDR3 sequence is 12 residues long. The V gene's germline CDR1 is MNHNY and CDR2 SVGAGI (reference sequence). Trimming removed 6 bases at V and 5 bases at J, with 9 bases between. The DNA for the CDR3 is TGTGCCAGCAGCGTCCTCGGAGATACGCAGTATTTT. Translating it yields CASSVLGDTQYF.

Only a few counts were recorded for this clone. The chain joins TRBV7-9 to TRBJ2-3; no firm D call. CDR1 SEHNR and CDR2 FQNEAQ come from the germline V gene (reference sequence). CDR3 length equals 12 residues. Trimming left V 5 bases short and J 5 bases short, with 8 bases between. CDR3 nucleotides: TGTGCCAGCAGCGGTGCTTTAGATACGCAGTATTTT. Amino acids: CASSGALDTQYF.

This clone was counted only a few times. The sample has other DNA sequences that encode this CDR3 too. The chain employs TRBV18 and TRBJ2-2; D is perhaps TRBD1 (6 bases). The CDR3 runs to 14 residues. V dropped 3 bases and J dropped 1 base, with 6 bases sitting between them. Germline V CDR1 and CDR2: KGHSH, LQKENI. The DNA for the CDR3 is TGTGCCAGCTCACCGGGACAGAACACCGGGGAGCTGTTTTTT. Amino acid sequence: CASSPGQNTGELFF.

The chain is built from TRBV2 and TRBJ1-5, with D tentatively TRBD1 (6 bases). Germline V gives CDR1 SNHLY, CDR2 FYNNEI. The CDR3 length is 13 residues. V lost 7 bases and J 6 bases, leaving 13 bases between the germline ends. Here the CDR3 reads CASTKRGGQPQHF. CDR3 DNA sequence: TGTGCCAGCACCAAAAGGGGGGGTCAGCCCCAGCATTTT.

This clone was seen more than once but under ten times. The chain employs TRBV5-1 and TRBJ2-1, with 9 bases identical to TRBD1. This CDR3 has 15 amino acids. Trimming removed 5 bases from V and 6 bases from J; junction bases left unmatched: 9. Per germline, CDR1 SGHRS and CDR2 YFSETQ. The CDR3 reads CASSLGTGFINEQFF. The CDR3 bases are TGCGCCAGCAGTCTGGGGACAGGGTTTATCAATGAGCAGTTCTTC.

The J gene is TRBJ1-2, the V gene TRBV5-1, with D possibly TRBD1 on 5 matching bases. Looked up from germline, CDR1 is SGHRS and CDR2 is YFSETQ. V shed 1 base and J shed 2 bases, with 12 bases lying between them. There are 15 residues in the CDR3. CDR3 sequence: CASSLSPGVNYGYTF. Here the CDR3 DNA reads TGCGCCAGCAGCTTGAGTCCGGGGGTGAACTATGGCTACACCTTC.

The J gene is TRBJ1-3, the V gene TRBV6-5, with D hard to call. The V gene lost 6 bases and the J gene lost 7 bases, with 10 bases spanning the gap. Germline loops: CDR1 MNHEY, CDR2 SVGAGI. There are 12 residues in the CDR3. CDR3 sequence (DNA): TGTGCCAGCAGGGCTATTGGGAACACCATATATTTT. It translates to CASRAIGNTIYF.

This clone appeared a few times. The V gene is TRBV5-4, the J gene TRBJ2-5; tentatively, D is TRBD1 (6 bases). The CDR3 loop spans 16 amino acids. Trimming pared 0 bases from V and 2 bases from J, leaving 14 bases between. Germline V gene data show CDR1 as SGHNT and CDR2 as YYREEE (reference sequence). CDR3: CASSLGGTSIQETQYF. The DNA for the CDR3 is TGTGCCAGCAGCTTGGGAGGGACAAGTATACAAGAGACCCAGTACTTC.

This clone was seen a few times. CDR3 bases: TGTGCCAGTAGTCTTAGGACAGGGCCCGCGAACACCGGGGAGCTGTTTTTT. Translation gives CASSLRTGPANTGELFF. The chain recombines TRBV19 with TRBJ2-2; 8 bases line up with TRBD1. The CDR3 is 17 residues long. V lost 5 bases to trimming and J lost 0 bases; unmatched junction nucleotides: 8. The germline V gene has CDR1 LNHDA and CDR2 SQIVND (reference sequence).

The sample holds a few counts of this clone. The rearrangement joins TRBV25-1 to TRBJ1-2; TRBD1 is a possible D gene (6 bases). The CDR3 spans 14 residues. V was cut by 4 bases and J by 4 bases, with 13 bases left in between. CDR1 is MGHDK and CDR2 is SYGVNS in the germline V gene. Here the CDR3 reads CASSGPGHSYGYTF. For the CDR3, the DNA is TGTGCCAGCAGTGGACCGGGACACAGCTATGGCTACACCTTC.

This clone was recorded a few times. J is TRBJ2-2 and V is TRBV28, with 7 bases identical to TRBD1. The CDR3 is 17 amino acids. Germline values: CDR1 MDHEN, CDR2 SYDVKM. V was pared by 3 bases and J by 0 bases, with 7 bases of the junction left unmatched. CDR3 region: CASSLGTGVANTGELFF. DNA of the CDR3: TGTGCCAGCAGTTTGGGTACAGGGGTAGCGAACACCGGGGAGCTGTTTTTT. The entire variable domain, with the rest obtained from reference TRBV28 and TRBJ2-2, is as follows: DVKVTQSSRYLVKRTGEKVFLECVQDMDHENMFWYRQDPGLGLRLIYFSYDVKMKEKGDIPEGYSVSREKKERFSLILESASTNQTSMYLCASSLGTGVANTGELFFGEGSRLTVL.

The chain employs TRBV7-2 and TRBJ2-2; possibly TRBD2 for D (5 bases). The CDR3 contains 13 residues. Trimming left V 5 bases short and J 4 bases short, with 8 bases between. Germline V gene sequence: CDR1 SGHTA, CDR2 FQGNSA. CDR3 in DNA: TGTGCCAGCAGCCAAGAGGGCACCGGGGAGCTGTTTTTT. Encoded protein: CASSQEGTGELFF.

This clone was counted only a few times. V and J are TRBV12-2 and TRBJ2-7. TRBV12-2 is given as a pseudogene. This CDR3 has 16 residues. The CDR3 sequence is CASRLSWDEATYEQYF. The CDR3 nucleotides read TGTGCAAGTCGCTTAAGTTGGGACGAGGCAACCTACGAGCAGTACTTC.

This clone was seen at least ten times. The CDR3 sequence is CASSFWDRGVTEAFF. The DNA of the CDR3 is TGTGCCAGCAGCTTTTGGGACAGGGGTGTCACTGAAGCTTTCTTT. This sequence joins TRBV7-6 and TRBJ1-1; 10 bases fit TRBD1. Germline lookup yields CDR1 SGHVS and CDR2 FNYEAQ. The CDR3 has 15 residues. V trimming: 3 bases; J trimming: 4 bases; junction bases outside the gene matches: 5.

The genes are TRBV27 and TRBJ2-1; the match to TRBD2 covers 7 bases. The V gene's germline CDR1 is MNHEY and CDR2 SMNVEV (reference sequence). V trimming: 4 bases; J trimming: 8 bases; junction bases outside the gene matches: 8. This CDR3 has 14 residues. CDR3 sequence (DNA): TGTGCCAGCAGTTCCCAGACTAGCTGGGATGAGCAGTTCTTC. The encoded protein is CASSSQTSWDEQFF.

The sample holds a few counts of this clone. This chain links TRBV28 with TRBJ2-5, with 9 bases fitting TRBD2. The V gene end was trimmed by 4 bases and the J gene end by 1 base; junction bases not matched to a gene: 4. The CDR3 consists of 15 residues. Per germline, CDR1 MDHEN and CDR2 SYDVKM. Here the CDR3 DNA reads TGTGCCAGCAGTTCGGGCGGGAGGGCCCAAGAGACCCAGTACTTC. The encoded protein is CASSSGGRAQETQYF.

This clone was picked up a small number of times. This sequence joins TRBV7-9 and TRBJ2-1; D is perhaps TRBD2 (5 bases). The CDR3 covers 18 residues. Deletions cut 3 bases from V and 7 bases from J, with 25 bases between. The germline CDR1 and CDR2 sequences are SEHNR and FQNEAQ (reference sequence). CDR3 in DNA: TGTGCCAGCAGCTTTATAAGCGGCTTCCGGTGGATGGGGAATGAGCAGTTCTTC. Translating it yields CASSFISGFRWMGNEQFF.

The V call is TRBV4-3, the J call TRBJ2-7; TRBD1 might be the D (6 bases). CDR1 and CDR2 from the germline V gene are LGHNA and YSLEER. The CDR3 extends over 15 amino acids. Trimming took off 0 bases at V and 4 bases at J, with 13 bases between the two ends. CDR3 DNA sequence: TGCGCCAGCAGCCAAGAGTGGGGGCGCGCGTACGAGCAGTACTTC. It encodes CASSQEWGRAYEQYF.

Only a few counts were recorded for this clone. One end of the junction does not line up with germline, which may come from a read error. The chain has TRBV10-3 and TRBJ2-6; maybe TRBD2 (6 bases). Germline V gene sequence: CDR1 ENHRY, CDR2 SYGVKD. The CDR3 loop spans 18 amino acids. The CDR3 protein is CASSGVADGVSGANVLTF. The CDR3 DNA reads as TGTGCCAGCAGTGGCGTAGCGGATGGGGTCTCTGGGGCCAACGTCCTGACTTTC.

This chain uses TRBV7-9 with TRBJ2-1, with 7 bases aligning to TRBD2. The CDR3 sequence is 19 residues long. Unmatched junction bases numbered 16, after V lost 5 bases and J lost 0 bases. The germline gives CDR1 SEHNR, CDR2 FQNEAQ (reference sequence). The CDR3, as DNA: TGTGCCAGCAGCGAAGGACTAGGGGATACGATGAGCTCCTACAATGAGCAGTTCTTC. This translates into CASSEGLGDTMSSYNEQFF. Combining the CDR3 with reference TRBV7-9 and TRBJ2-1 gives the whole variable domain DTGVSQNPRHKITKRGQNVTFRCDPISEHNRLYWYRQTLGQGPEFLTYFQNEAQLEKSRLLSDRFSAERPKGSFSTLEIQRTEQGDSAMYLCASSEGLGDTMSSYNEQFFGPGTRLTVL.

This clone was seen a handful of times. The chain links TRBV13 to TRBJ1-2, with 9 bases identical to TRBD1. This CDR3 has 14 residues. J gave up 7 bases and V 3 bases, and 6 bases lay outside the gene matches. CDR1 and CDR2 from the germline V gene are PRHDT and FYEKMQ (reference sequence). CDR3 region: CASSFYRGRSGYTF. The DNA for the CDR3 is TGTGCCAGCAGCTTCTACAGGGGGCGTTCTGGCTACACCTTC.

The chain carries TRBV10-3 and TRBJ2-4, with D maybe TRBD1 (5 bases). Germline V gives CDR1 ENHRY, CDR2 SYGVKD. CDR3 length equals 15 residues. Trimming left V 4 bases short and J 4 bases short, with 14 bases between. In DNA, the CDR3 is TGTGCCATCAGTGGAGGAGACAGAATAAAAAACATTCAGTACTTC. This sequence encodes CAISGGDRIKNIQYF.

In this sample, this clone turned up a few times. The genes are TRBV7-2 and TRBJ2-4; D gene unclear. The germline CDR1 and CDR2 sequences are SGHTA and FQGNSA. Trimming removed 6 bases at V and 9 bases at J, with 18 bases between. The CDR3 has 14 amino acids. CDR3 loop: CASSSDAERSIQYF. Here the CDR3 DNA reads TGTGCCAGCAGTTCCGACGCGGAGAGGAGCATTCAGTACTTC.